This T cell receptor beta chain was sequenced during a study of blood T cell repertoires in COVID-19. Study summary: Acute and convalescent COVID-19 specimens originated in the United States, Italy and Spain.

Clones were read by immunoSEQ multiplex PCR, and TCRdb kept only the in-frame ones, dropping some. The sample has tens of thousands of clones; about nine tenths are singletons. Input material: peripheral blood. The clonotype comes from a human donor in a cohort sampled during active COVID-19.

The CDR3 nucleotides read TGTGCCAGCAGCCTCACAGGGGGAGAAACTGAAGCTTTCTTT. This gives the protein CASSLTGGETEAFF. This chain links TRBV25-1 with TRBJ1-1; 8 nucleotides agree with TRBD1. CDR3 size: 14 residues. J was trimmed by 5 bases and V by 6 bases; bases with no gene match: 8. CDR1 MGHDK and CDR2 SYGVNS come from the germline V gene.